This T cell receptor (beta chain) was found in a study of blood T cell repertoires in COVID-19. Background on the study: COVID-19 samples, acute and convalescent, were from the United States, Italy and Spain. T cells, B-cell-depleted T cells, or PBMCs supplied cDNA or gDNA.

As processed by the authors: Estimation of nucleated cell counts was performed using reference gene primer amplification. Assay: immunoSEQ multiplex PCR; the TCRdb copy retains only in-frame clones and omits some. V and J calls and clone size are those listed in that table; D and trimming were worked out from the DNA. The data hold about 180,000 clones, with approximately 91% observed a single time. This clone has only one observation. Germline assignment: CDR1 LGHNA and CDR2 YSLEER. The CDR3 consists of 19 residues. J lost 5 bases, V lost 4 bases, and 19 bases had no gene match. The sequence was collected from a man aged 50-60 years with acute or convalescent COVID-19. Sequencing input: peripheral blood. This chain links TRBV4-3 with TRBJ2-3; 9 nucleotides line up with TRBD2. The CDR3 is CASSPDYAGGRNLGDTQYF. CDR3 sequence (DNA): TGCGCCAGCAGCCCCGACTACGCGGGGGGGCGAAATCTGGGAGATACGCAGTATTTT.